This T cell receptor beta chain was identified in a study of blood T cell repertoires in COVID-19 (dated by TCRdb to 2019 to 2021). Background on the whole study: Samples covering the acute and convalescent phases of COVID-19 were provided by collaborators in the United States, Italy and Spain. Sample metadata almost always included a de-identified subject ID, COVID-19 status, age in years and sex. Samples were obtained from the ongoing ImmuneRACE study (first 160 participants) and from about 1,300 subjects provided by 6 global collaborators. The dataset comprised deeply sampled blood TCRbeta repertoires from subjects exposed to, actively infected with, or recovered from COVID-19. Where available, HLA class I and class II types were taken from metadata supplied by the sample provider and were not determined by assay-based typing. The prospective study material was composed of cDNA or gDNA derived from T cells, B-cell-depleted T cells, or PBMCs. The repertoires were made available in a free public database intended to serve as a resource for research on the immune response to SARS-CoV-2.

TCRbeta CDR3 regions were amplified from genomic DNA by means of the immunoSEQ Assay, a bias-controlled multiplex PCR. In the paper's pipeline: Within the assay, amplification of reference gene primers was used to estimate how many nucleated cells each sample contained. To quantify the absolute abundance of each unique TCRbeta CDR3 rearrangement, sequence reads were collapsed and filtered. For each sample, productive Simpson clonality was calculated as the square root of Simpson's diversity index over productive rearrangements. TCRdb obtained this table from immuneACCESS and retained in-frame rearrangements with V and J assigned. These tables miss some clones; where compared with another copy, unresolved V genes account for less than half of the shortfall, and the remainder is unexplained. The D gene and trimming were derived from the DNA, and the V and J assignments and clone size from that table. The sample table shows about 280,000 clones, and more than 75% are seen once. Together, the top ten hold approximately 8.2% of the sample.

To note about this clone: There is no known antigen for this receptor. No base qualities exist here, and no much larger clone lies one base off it.

The research as a whole found: Clinical and demographic metadata were provided uncurated, with the amount varying by source and participant.

CDR3 length: 12 amino acids, cysteine to phenylalanine. Only the CDR3 part of the read is kept: 36 bases, read in frame from the first base. Reading the germline V gene (reference sequence) gives CDR1 GTSNPN and CDR2 SVGIG. V is cut back by 1 base and J by 4 bases, with 1 base in the junction unmatched. Collaborating institutions collected whole blood in K2EDTA tubes following their own protocols. For TCRbeta analysis, collaborator samples were shipped as frozen whole blood, as isolated PBMCs, or as DNA extracted from either sample type. The chain was built from TRBV30 and TRBJ2-7, with 7 middle bases fitting TRBD1. This TCR derives from a man aged 35-49 years with active or convalescent COVID-19. Sequencing input: peripheral blood. The CDR3 amino acid sequence is: CAWSDRGYEQYF. The nucleotides read TGTGCCTGGAGTGACAGGGGATACGAGCAGTACTTC.